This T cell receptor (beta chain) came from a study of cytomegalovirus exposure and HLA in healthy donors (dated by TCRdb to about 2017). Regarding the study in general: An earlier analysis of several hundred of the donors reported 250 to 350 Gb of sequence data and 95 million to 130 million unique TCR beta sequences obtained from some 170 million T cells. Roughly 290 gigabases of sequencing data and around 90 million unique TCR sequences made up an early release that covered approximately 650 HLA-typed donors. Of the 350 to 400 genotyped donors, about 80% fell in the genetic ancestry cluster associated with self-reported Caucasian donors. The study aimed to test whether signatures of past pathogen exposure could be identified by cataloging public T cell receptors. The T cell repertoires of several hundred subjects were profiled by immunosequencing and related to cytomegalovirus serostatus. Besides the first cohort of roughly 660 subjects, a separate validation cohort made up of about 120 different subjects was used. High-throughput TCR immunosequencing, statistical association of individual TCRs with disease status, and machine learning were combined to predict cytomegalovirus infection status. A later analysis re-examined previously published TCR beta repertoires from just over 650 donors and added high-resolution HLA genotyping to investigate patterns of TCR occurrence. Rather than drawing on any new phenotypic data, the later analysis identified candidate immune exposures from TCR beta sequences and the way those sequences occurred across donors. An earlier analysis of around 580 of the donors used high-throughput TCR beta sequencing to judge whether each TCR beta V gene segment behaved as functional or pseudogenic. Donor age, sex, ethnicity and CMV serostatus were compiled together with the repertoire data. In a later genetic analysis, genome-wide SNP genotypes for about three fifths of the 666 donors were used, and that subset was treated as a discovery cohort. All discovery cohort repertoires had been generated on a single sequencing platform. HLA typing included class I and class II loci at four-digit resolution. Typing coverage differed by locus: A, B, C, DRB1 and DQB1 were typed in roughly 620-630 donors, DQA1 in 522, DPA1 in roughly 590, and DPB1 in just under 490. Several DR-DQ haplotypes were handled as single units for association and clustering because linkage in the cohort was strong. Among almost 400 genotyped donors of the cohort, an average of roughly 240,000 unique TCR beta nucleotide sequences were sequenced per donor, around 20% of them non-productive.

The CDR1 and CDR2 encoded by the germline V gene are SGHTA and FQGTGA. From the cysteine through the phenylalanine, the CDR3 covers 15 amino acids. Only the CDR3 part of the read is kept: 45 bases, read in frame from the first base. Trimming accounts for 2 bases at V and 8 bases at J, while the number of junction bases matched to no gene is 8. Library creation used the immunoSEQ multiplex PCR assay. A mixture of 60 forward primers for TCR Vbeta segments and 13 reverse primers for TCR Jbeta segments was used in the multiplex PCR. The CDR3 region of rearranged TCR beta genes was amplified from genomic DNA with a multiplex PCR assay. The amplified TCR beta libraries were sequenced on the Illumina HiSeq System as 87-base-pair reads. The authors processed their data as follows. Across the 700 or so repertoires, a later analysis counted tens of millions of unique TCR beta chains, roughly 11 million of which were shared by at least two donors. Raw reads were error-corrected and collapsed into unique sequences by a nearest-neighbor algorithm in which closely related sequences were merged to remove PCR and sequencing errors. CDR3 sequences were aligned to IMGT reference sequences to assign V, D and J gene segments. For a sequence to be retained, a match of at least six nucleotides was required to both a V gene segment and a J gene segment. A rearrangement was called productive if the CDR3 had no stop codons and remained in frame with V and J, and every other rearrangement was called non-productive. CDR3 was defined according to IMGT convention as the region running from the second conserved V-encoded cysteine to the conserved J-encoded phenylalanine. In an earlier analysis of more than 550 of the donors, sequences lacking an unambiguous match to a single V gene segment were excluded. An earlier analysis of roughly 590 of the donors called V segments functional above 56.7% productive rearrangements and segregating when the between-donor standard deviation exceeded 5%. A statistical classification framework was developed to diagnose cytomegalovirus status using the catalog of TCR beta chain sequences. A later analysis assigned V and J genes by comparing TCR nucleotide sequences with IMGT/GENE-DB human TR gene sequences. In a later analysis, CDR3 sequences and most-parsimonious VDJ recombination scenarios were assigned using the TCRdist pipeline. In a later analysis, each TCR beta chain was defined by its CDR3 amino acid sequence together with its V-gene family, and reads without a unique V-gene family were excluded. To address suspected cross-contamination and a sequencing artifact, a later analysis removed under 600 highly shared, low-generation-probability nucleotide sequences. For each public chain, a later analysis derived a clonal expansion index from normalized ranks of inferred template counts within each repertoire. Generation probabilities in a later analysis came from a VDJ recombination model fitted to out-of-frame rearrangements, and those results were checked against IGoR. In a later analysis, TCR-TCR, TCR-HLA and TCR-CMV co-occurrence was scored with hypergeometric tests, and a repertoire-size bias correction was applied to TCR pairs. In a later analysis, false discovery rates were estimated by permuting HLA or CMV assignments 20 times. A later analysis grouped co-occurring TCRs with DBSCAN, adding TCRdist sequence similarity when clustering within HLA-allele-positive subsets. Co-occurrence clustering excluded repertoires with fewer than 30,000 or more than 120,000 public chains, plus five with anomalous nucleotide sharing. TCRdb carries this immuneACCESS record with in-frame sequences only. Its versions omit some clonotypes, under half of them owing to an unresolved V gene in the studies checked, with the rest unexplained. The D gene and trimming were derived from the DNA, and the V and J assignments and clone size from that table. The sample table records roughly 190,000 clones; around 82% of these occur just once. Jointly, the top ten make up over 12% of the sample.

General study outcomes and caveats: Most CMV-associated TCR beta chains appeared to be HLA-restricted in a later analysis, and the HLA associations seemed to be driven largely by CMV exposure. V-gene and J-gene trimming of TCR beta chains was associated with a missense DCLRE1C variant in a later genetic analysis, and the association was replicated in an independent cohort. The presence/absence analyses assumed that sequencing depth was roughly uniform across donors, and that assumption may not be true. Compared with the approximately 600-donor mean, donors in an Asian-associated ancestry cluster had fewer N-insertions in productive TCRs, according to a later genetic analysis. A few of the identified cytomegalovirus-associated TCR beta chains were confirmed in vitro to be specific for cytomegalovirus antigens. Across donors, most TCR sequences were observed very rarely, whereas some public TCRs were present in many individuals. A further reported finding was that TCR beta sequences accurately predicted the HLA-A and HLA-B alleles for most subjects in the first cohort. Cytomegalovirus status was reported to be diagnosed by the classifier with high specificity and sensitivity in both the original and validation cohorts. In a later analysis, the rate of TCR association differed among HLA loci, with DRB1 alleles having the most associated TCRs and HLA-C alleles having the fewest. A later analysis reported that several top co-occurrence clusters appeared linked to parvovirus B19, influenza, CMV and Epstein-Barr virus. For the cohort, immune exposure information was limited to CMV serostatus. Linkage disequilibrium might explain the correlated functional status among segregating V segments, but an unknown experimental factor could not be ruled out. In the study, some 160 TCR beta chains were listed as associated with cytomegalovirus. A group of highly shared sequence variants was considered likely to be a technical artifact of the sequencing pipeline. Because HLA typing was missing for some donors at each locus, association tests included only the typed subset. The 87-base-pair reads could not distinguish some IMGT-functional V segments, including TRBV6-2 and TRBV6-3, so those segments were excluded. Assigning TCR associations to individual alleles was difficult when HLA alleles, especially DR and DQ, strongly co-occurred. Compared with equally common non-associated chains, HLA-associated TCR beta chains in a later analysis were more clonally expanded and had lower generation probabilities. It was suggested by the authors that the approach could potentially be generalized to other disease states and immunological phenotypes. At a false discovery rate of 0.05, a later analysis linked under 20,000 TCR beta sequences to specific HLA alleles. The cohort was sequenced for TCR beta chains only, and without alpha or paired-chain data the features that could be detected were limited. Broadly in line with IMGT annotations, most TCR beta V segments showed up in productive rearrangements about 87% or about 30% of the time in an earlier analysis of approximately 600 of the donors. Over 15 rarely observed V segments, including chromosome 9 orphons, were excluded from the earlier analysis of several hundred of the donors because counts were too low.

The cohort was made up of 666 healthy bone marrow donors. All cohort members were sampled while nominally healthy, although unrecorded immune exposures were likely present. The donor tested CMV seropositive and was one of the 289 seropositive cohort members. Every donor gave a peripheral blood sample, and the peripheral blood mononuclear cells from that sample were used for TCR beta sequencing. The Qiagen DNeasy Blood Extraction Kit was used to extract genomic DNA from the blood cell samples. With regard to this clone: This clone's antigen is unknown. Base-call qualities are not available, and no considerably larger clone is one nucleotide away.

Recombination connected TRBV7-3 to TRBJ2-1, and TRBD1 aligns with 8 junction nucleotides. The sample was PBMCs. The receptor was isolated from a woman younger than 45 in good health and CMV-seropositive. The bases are TGTGCCAGCAGCTTAGAGGCAGGGGGCAGGGATGAGCAGTTCTTC. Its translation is CASSLEAGGRDEQFF.